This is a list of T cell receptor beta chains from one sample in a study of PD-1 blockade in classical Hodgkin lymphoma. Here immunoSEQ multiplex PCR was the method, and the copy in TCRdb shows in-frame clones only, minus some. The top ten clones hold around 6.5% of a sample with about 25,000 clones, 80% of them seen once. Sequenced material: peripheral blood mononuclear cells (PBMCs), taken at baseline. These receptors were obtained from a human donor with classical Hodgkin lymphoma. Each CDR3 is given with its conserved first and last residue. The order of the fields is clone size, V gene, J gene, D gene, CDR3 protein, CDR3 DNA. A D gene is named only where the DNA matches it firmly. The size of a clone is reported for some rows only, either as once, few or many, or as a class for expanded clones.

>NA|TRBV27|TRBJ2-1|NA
CASSLGNNEQFF
TGTGCCAGCAGTTTGGGTAACAATGAGCAGTTCTTC
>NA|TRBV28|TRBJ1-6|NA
CASSLGGRGSPLHF
TGTGCCAGCAGTTTAGGAGGAAGAGGTTCACCCCTCCACTTT
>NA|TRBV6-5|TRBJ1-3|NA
CASSYLPFFSGNTIYF
TGTGCCAGCAGTTACTTACCATTTTTCTCTGGAAACACCATATATTTT
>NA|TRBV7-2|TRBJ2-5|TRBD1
CASSPSGQGAVETQYF
TGTGCCAGCAGCCCCTCCGGGCAGGGGGCCGTGGAGACCCAGTACTTC
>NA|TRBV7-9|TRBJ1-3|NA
CASSLRTAASGNTIYF
TGTGCCAGCAGCTTACGGACCGCAGCCTCTGGAAACACCATATATTTT
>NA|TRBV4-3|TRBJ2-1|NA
CASSQDISAVNSYNEQFF
TGCGCCAGCAGCCAAGATATTAGTGCGGTCAACAGTTACAATGAGCAGTTCTTC
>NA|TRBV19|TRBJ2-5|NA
CASSGNWETQYF
TGTGCCAGTAGTGGGAACTGGGAGACCCAGTACTTC
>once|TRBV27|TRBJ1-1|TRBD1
CASSSLTGTANTEAFF
TGTGCCAGCAGTTCCTTGACCGGGACAGCGAACACTGAAGCTTTCTTT
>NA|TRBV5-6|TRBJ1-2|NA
CASSPRSTENYGYTF
TGTGCCAGCAGCCCCAGATCGACAGAGAATTATGGCTACACCTTC
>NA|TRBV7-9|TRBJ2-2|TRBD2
CASSPSGGNTGELFF
TGTGCCAGCAGCCCGAGCGGGGGGAACACCGGGGAGCTGTTTTTT
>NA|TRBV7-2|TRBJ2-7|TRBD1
CASSLGGTGIVYEQYF
TGTGCCAGCAGCTTAGGCGGGACAGGGATAGTGTACGAGCAGTACTTC
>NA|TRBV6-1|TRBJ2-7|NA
CASRRTSIYEQYF
TGTGCCAGCAGAAGGACATCAATCTACGAGCAGTACTTC
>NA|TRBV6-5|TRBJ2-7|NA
CASSTDISYEQYF
TGTGCCAGCAGTACTGACATCTCCTACGAGCAGTACTTC
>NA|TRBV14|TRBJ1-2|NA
CASSQGVNYGYTF
TGTGCCAGCAGCCAAGGTGTAAACTATGGCTACACCTTC
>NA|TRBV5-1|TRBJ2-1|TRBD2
CASSLSASGGLTYNEQFF
TGCGCCAGCAGCTTGTCTGCTAGCGGGGGCCTGACCTACAATGAGCAGTTCTTC
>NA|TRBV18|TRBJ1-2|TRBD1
CASRGQGNYGYTF
TGTGCCAGCCGTGGACAGGGGAACTATGGCTACACCTTC
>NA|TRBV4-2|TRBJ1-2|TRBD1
CASSQVSQGARVTDYGYTF
TGTGCCAGCAGCCAAGTTTCCCAGGGGGCGCGGGTAACTGACTATGGCTACACCTTC
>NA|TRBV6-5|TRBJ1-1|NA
CASSYQDPNTEAFF
TGTGCCAGCAGTTACCAGGACCCGAACACTGAAGCTTTCTTT
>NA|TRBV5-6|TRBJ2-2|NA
CASSARIYTGELFF
TGTGCCAGCAGCGCCCGGATCTACACCGGGGAGCTGTTTTTT
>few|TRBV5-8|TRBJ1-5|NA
CASSFPVGGYSNQPQHF
TGTGCCAGCAGCTTCCCCGTTGGGGGATATAGCAATCAGCCCCAGCATTTT
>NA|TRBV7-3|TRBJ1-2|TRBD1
CASSRGQGNYGYTF
TGTGCCAGCAGTCGGGGACAGGGGAACTATGGCTACACCTTC
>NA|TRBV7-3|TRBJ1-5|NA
CASSLGPGQPQHF
TGTGCCAGCAGCCTCGGGCCCGGTCAGCCCCAGCATTTT
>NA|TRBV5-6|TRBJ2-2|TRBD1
CASSTLAYRGPNTGELFF
TGTGCCAGCAGCACGCTTGCCTACAGGGGCCCGAACACCGGGGAGCTGTTTTTT
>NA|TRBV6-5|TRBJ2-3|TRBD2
CASSYSGGADTQYF
TGTGCCAGCAGTTACTCGGGGGGGGCAGATACGCAGTATTTT
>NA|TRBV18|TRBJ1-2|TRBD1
CASSPGQGNGYTF
TGTGCCAGCTCACCGGGACAGGGTAATGGCTACACCTTC
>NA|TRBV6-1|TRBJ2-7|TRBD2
CASVKTSGVPYEQYF
TGTGCCAGCGTGAAGACTAGCGGGGTCCCCTACGAGCAGTACTTC
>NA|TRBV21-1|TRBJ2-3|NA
CASSNQYNPGEKNTQYF
TGTGCCAGCAGCAATCAATATAATCCAGGGGAAAAAAATACGCAGTATTTT
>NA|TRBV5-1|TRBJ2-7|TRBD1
CASSLGHRGISYEQYF
TGCGCCAGCAGCTTGGGTCACAGGGGGATTTCCTACGAGCAGTACTTC
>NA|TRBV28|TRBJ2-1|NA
CASSTLGAQNEQFF
TGTGCCAGCAGTACCCTGGGGGCTCAAAATGAGCAGTTCTTC
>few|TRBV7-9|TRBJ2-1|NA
CASSLLWDTQFF
TGTGCCAGCAGCTTATTATGGGACACGCAGTTCTTC
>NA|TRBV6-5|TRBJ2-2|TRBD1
CASSYSRGLEGGELFF
TGTGCCAGCAGTTACTCGAGGGGGCTTGAGGGCGGGGAGCTGTTTTTT
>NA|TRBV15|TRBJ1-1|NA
CATSRSRQVPTEAFF
TGTGCCACCAGCAGATCAAGACAGGTCCCCACTGAAGCTTTCTTT
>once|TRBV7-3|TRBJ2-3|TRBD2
CASSPESGGAADTQYF
TGTGCCAGCAGCCCCGAAAGCGGGGGGGCCGCAGATACGCAGTATTTT
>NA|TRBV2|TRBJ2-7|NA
CASSEAWPGPRYEQYF
TGTGCCAGCAGTGAAGCATGGCCAGGGCCCCGCTACGAGCAGTACTTC
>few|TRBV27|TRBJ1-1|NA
CASSPLLQGANTEAFF
TGTGCCAGCAGTCCCCTCCTACAGGGTGCGAACACTGAAGCTTTCTTT
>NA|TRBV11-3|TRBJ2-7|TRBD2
CASSLGGDYASEQYF
TGTGCCAGCAGTTTGGGAGGGGACTACGCTTCCGAGCAGTACTTC
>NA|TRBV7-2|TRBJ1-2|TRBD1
CASSLVPGQGDFGYTF
TGTGCCAGCAGCTTAGTCCCGGGACAGGGGGATTTTGGCTACACCTTC
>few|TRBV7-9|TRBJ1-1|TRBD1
CASRSTGDTEAFF
TGTGCCAGCAGATCAACAGGGGACACTGAAGCTTTCTTT
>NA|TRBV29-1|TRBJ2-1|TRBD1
CSVEPTGGNEQFF
TGCAGCGTTGAACCGACAGGGGGCAATGAGCAGTTCTTC
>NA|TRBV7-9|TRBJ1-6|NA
CASSLGGVTLHF
TGTGCCAGCAGCTTAGGGGGGGTAACCCTCCACTTT
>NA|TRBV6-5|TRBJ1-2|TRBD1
CASSRQGVYGYTF
TGTGCCAGCAGTCGACAGGGGGTCTATGGCTACACCTTC
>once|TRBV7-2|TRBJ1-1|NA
CASSLTGQGSEAFF
TGTGCCAGCAGCTTAACCGGTCAGGGGTCTGAAGCTTTCTTT
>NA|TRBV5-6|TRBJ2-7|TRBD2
CASSLLLAGGRVDEQYF
TGTGCCAGCAGCTTGTTGCTAGCGGGGGGGCGAGTGGACGAGCAGTACTTC
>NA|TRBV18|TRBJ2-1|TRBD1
CASSPPLGQGANEQFF
TGTGCCAGCTCACCACCTCTCGGACAGGGGGCCAATGAGCAGTTCTTC
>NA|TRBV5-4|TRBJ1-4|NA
CASGVRANEKLFF
TGTGCCAGCGGTGTCAGGGCTAATGAAAAACTGTTTTTT
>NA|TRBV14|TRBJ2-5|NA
CASSQVRNRGRTQYF
TGTGCCAGCAGCCAAGTACGAAACCGGGGGAGGACCCAGTACTTC
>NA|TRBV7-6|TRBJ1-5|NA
CASSSGVSNQPQHF
TGTGCCAGCAGCTCAGGGGTTTCCAATCAGCCCCAGCATTTT
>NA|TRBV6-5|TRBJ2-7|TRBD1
CASKRQGEGEQYF
TGTGCCAGCAAGCGACAGGGGGAGGGCGAGCAGTACTTC
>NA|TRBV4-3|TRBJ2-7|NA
CASSQYRRYEQYF
TGCGCCAGCAGCCAATACAGGCGATACGAGCAGTACTTC
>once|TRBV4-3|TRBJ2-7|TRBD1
CASSPSTGQSSYEQYF
TGCGCCAGCAGCCCATCCACGGGACAGAGCTCCTACGAGCAGTACTTC
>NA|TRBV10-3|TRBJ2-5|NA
CAISERGRGWSETQYF
TGTGCCATCAGTGAGAGAGGCAGGGGTTGGTCAGAGACCCAGTACTTC
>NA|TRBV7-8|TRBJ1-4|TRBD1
CASSRTGRFNEKLFF
TGTGCCAGCAGCCGGACAGGGAGATTTAATGAAAAACTGTTTTTT
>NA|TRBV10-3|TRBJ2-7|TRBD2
CAIRASGYSYEQYF
TGTGCCATCAGGGCTAGCGGATACTCCTACGAGCAGTACTTC
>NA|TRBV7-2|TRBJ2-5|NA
CASSLVGGVETQYF
TGTGCCAGCAGCTTAGTAGGGGGGGTGGAGACCCAGTACTTC
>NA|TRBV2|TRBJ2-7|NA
CASTLGLSYEQYF
TGTGCCAGCACTCTGGGTCTCTCCTACGAGCAGTACTTC
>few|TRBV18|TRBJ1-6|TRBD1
CASSLADRVNSPLHF
TGTGCCAGCTCACTCGCGGACAGGGTTAATTCACCCCTCCACTTT